A single sample is the source of the 3 T cell receptor beta chains below, sequenced in a study of technical replicates of blood from four donors. Clones were sequenced by immunoSEQ multiplex PCR, and TCRdb holds only the in-frame ones, with some missing. Of approximately 79,000 clones in the sample, about 97% were seen once. What was sequenced was T cells isolated from PBMCs. The source is a human donor in good health.

This chain joins TRBV19 and TRBJ2-7, with 8 bases matching TRBD1. CDR1 LNHDA and CDR2 SQIVND come from the germline V gene (reference sequence). Trimming at V came to 10 bases and at J to 4 bases, leaving 9 bases not matched to a gene. This CDR3 region has 13 residues. In nucleotides, the CDR3 is TGTGCCACGGCGCCGGACAGGGTTTACGAGCAGTACTTC. Its translation: CATAPDRVYEQYF.

The chain recombines TRBV9 with TRBJ2-7, with D tentatively TRBD1 (6 bases). The CDR3 totals 13 residues. CDR1 and CDR2 from the germline V gene are SGDLS and YYNGEE. V was cut by 4 bases and J by 7 bases, with 15 bases left in between. The chain's CDR3 is CASSPTTGREQYF. The DNA for the CDR3 is TGTGCCAGCAGCCCGACGACAGGAAGGGAGCAGTACTTC.

CDR3 nucleotides: TGTGCCAGCTCACCTTCCCTAGCGGGAGGCAACAATGAGCAGTTCTTC. It codes for CASSPSLAGGNNEQFF. The chain joins TRBV18 to TRBJ2-1; 11 bases map to TRBD2. This CDR3 has 16 amino acids. Unmatched junction bases numbered 6, after V lost 3 bases and J lost 5 bases. Germline lookup yields CDR1 KGHSH and CDR2 LQKENI.